This passage covers 21 T cell receptor beta chains from one sample sequenced in a study of shared clonotypes between healthy human individuals. The table came from immunoSEQ multiplex PCR; TCRdb's copy has only in-frame clones and leaves some out. The repertoire holds about 520,000 clones, with over 70% as singletons. The sample was PBMCs. Source of these receptors: a woman between 40 and 50 years old in good health. Some clones in this sample may be carry-over from other donors' samples.

The DNA for the CDR3 is TGTGCCAGCAGCCCTAGACTAGCCCGACGATACAATGAGCAGTTCTTC. Translation: CASSPRLARRYNEQFF. The rearrangement links TRBV27 to TRBJ2-1; 7 bases map to TRBD2. The V gene's germline CDR1 is MNHEY and CDR2 SMNVEV (reference sequence). The CDR3 extends over 16 amino acids. J was trimmed by 4 bases and V by 6 bases; bases with no gene match: 12.

This clone was seen once. This chain joins TRBV6-8 and TRBJ2-7, with TRBD2 matching over 7 bases. CDR3 size: 17 residues. V was pared by 4 bases and J by 2 bases, with 14 bases of the junction left unmatched. Per germline, CDR1 MNHGY and CDR2 SAAAGT. The CDR3 bases are TGTGCCAGCAGTTGTAGCGGGCCTGACGATAGTCCCTACGAGCAGTACTTC. It translates to CASSCSGPDDSPYEQYF.

This chain links TRBV28 with TRBJ2-5, with D unclear. Per germline, CDR1 MDHEN and CDR2 SYDVKM. The CDR3 spans 16 residues. V lost 2 bases and J lost 2, with 15 bases in between. CDR3 DNA sequence: TGTGCCAGCAGTTTAGAGCAGGTCGGGTTACAAGAGACCCAGTACTTC. Amino acid sequence: CASSLEQVGLQETQYF.

This clone was seen repeatedly, ten times or more. Different DNA sequences within this sample yield the same CDR3. This chain links TRBV28 with TRBJ2-2; D remains unclear. Germline CDR1 is MDHEN and CDR2 is SYDVKM. There are 15 residues in the CDR3. Trimming stripped 7 bases from V and 6 bases from J, with 18 bases between. As DNA, the CDR3 is TGTGCCAGCACAGCCGGGTCACCAAGCCCCGGGGAGCTGTTTTTT. It encodes CASTAGSPSPGELFF.

The chain has TRBV2 and TRBJ2-7; 9 bases match TRBD2. The CDR3 has 14 amino acids. Germline CDR1 SNHLY, CDR2 FYNNEI. Germline trimming cut 3 bases from V and 4 bases from J; bases unmatched to any gene: 4. The CDR3 is CASSEGSGSYEQYF. CDR3 nucleotide sequence: TGTGCCAGCAGTGAGGGTAGCGGGAGTTACGAGCAGTACTTC.

The V call is TRBV28, the J call TRBJ2-2; D is possibly TRBD1 (5 bases). The CDR3 has 14 residues. CDR1 is MDHEN and CDR2 is SYDVKM in the germline V gene. V was cut by 7 bases and J by 4 bases, with 13 bases left in between. For the CDR3, the DNA is TGTGCCAGCACCCTGGGGCTAAGCACCGGGGAGCTGTTTTTT. Its translation: CASTLGLSTGELFF.

The chain is built from TRBV6-1 and TRBJ2-5; D is uncertain. The J call is doubtful: the DNA matches TRBJ2-7 better. The V gene's germline CDR1 is MNHNS and CDR2 SASEGT. There are 15 residues in the CDR3. As DNA, the CDR3 is TGTGCCAGCAGTCCCACAGTTTCCAGCTCCTACGAGCAGTACTTC. It translates to CASSPTVSSSYEQYF.

The V gene is TRBV7-9, the J gene TRBJ2-1, with D uncertain. The CDR3 is 11 residues long. Trimming took 5 bases from V and 9 from J, leaving 8 bases between them. The germline CDR1 and CDR2 sequences are SEHNR and FQNEAQ (reference sequence). The CDR3 loop is CASSQVGEQFF. CDR3 sequence (DNA): TGTGCCAGCAGCCAGGTTGGTGAGCAGTTCTTC.

This chain links TRBV10-3 with TRBJ2-7; D possibly corresponds to TRBD2 (6 bases). CDR3 length equals 13 residues. V was pared by 0 bases and J by 7 bases, with 10 bases between. Germline CDR1 reads ENHRY; CDR2 reads SYGVKD. This chain's CDR3 is CAISESMAGEQYF. The CDR3 nucleotides are TGTGCCATCAGTGAGTCCATGGCGGGGGAGCAGTACTTC.

The chain employs TRBV2 and TRBJ2-7; D is perhaps TRBD2 (5 bases). CDR1 SNHLY and CDR2 FYNNEI come from the germline V gene. There are 14 residues in the CDR3. V lost 6 bases and J 5 bases, leaving 17 bases between the germline ends. The CDR3 here is CASSETSSGDEQYF. CDR3 nucleotides: TGTGCCAGCAGCGAGACTTCGAGCGGCGACGAGCAGTACTTC.

V is TRBV20-1 and J is TRBJ2-5; no clear D. From germline, CDR1 is DFQATT and CDR2 SNEGSKA (reference sequence). This CDR3 has 10 residues. Between the trimmed V and J ends, which lost 2 bases and 5 bases, there was a span of 3 bases. The CDR3 region is CSARHETQYF. The CDR3, as DNA: TGCAGTGCTAGACACGAGACCCAGTACTTC.

This sequence joins TRBV10-1 and TRBJ2-7; 16 bases line up with TRBD2. Germline V gives CDR1 WNHNN, CDR2 SYGVQD (reference sequence). The CDR3 spans 17 residues. Trimming at V came to 4 bases and at J to 1 base, leaving 4 bases not matched to a gene. CDR3 sequence: CASSAGLAGGRSYEQYF. The CDR3 coding sequence is TGCGCCAGCAGTGCGGGACTAGCGGGAGGGCGGTCCTACGAGCAGTACTTC.

The rearrangement uses TRBV2 and TRBJ1-4; no clear D. The CDR3 extends over 13 amino acids. The germline V gene encodes CDR1 SNHLY and CDR2 FYNNEI. V lost 4 bases to trimming and J lost 8 bases, with 11 bases between them. CDR3 loop: CASSAREREKLFF. The CDR3 DNA is TGTGCCAGCAGTGCAAGGGAAAGGGAAAAACTGTTTTTT.

V and J are TRBV19 and TRBJ2-7; D is tentatively TRBD1 or TRBD2 (5 bases each). V dropped 3 bases and J dropped 3 bases, with 15 bases sitting between them. Germline CDR1 reads LNHDA; CDR2 reads SQIVND (reference sequence). The CDR3 runs to 15 residues. This chain's CDR3 is CASSIGYRSGYEQYF. The CDR3 DNA follows: TGTGCCAGTAGTATCGGGTACAGGAGCGGCTACGAGCAGTACTTC.

The gene calls are TRBV28 and TRBJ2-7; D ambiguous. CDR1 is MDHEN and CDR2 is SYDVKM in the germline V gene. This CDR3 spans 14 amino acids. V shed 5 bases and J shed 3 bases, with 14 bases lying between them. The chain's CDR3 is CASSVPGILYEQYF. The DNA for the CDR3 is TGTGCCAGCAGTGTACCAGGTATCCTCTACGAGCAGTACTTC.

The chain has TRBV7-9 and TRBJ2-5; 8 bases map to TRBD2. Trimming cost V 4 bases and J 5 bases; bases outside gene matches: 6. The CDR3 contains 14 residues. CDR1 is SEHNR, CDR2 FQNEAQ, per germline (reference sequence). The CDR3 protein is CASSWAGGGETQYF. The CDR3, as DNA: TGTGCCAGCAGCTGGGCGGGAGGCGGGGAGACCCAGTACTTC.

The gene calls are TRBV5-1 and TRBJ2-5, with 7 bases that match TRBD2. CDR1 and CDR2 from the germline V gene are SGHRS and YFSETQ. After removal of 0 bases from V and 2 bases from J, the junction contained 7 bases not matched to a gene. The CDR3 spans 16 residues. CDR3 coding DNA: TGCGCCAGCAGCTTGGGGGTAGCGGGTACTCAAGAGACCCAGTACTTC. This gives the protein CASSLGVAGTQETQYF. Together with reference TRBV5-1 and TRBJ2-5, the CDR3 gives the full variable domain: KAGVTQTPRYLIKTRGQQVTLSCSPISGHRSVSWYQQTPGQGLQFLFEYFSETQRNKGNFPGRFSGRQFSNSRSEMNVSTLELGDSALYLCASSLGVAGTQETQYFGPGTRLLVL.

The chain is built from TRBV5-8 and TRBJ2-7; D assignment may be TRBD1 or TRBD2 (5 bases each). CDR3 length: 12 residues. Trimming cost V 1 base and J 6 bases, with 8 bases left between them. Germline V gives CDR1 SGHTS, CDR2 YDEGEE. The CDR3 region is CASSLWGTEQYF. CDR3 nucleotides: TGTGCCAGCAGCTTGTGGGGGACCGAGCAGTACTTC. Supplemented by reference TRBV5-8 and TRBJ2-7, the full variable domain reads EAGVTQSPTHLIKTRGQQATLRCSPISGHTSVYWYQQALGLGLQFLLWYDEGEERNRGNFPPRFSGRQFPNYSSELNVNALELEDSALYLCASSLWGTEQYFGPGTRLTVT.

The rearrangement uses TRBV18 and TRBJ1-6; D is undetermined. The CDR3 is made up of 13 amino acids. The ends were cut back, 4 bases at V and 7 bases at J, with 8 bases in the middle. CDR1 KGHSH and CDR2 LQKENI come from the germline V gene. The CDR3 region has the DNA TGTGCCAGCTCACTAGGACCCAATTCACCCCTCCACTTT. Protein: CASSLGPNSPLHF.

This chain links TRBV5-4 with TRBJ2-7; D gene ambiguous. Per germline, CDR1 SGHNT and CDR2 YYREEE (reference sequence). Trimming removed 4 bases at V and 0 bases at J, with 8 bases between. The CDR3 has 13 amino acids. The CDR3 loop is CASSRKTSYEQYF. CDR3 bases: TGTGCCAGCAGCAGAAAAACCTCCTACGAGCAGTACTTC.

This rearrangement joins TRBV7-8 to TRBJ2-1; possibly TRBD1 or TRBD2 for D (5 bases each). Germline-derived CDR1 and CDR2 are SGHVS and FQNEAQ. Trimming pared 0 bases from V and 7 bases from J, leaving 13 bases between. The CDR3 covers 15 residues. The CDR3 region is CASSLAGTSRNEQFF. In DNA, the CDR3 is TGTGCCAGCAGCTTAGCAGGGACGAGTAGGAATGAGCAGTTCTTC.